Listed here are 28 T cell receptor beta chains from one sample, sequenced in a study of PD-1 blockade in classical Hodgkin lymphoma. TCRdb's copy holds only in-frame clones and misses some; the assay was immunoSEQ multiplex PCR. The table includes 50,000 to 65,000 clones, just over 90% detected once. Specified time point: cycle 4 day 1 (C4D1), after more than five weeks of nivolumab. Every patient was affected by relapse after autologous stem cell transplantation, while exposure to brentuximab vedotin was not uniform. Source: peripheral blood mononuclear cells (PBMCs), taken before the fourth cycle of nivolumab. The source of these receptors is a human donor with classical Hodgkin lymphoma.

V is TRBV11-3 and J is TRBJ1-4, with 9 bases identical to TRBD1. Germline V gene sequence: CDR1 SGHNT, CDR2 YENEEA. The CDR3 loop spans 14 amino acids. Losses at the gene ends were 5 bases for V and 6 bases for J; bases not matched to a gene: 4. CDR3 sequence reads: CASSPGTGHEKLFF. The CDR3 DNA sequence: TGTGCCAGCAGCCCCGGGACAGGGCATGAAAAACTGTTTTTT.

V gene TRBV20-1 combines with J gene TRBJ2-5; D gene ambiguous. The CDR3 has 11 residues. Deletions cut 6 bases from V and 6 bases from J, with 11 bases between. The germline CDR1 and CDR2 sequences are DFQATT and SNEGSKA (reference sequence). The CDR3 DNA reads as TGCAGTGCCCACTGGGGTCAGACCCAGTACTTC. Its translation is CSAHWGQTQYF.

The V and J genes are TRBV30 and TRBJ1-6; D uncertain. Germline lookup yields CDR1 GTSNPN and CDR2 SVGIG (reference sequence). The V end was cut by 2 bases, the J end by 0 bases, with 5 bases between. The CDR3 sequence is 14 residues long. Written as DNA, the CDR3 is TGTGCCTGGAGTCTCTCCTCCTATAATTCACCCCTCCACTTT. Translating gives CAWSLSSYNSPLHF. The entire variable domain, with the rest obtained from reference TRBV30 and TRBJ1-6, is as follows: SQTIHQWPATLVQPVGSPLSLECTVEGTSNPNLYWYRQAAGRGLQLLFYSVGIGQISSEVPQNLSASRPQDRQFILSSKKLLLSDSGFYLCAWSLSSYNSPLHFGNGTRLTVT.

As DNA, the CDR3 is TGTGCCAGCAGCTTAGTAACTAGCGGGGGGAGCACAGATACGCAGTATTTT. Amino acid sequence: CASSLVTSGGSTDTQYF. The rearrangement joins TRBV7-2 to TRBJ2-3; the match to TRBD2 covers 12 bases. V was clipped by 1 base and J by 0 bases; unmatched bases: 2. Germline V gene data show CDR1 as SGHTA and CDR2 as FQGNSA. The CDR3 has 17 amino acids.

The CDR3 is CSVEGARRGGHNEQFF. The CDR3 DNA follows: TGCAGCGTTGAAGGTGCGAGGCGGGGGGGCCATAATGAGCAGTTCTTC. The V and J genes are TRBV29-1 and TRBJ2-1; 9 bases agree with TRBD2. V lost 1 base to trimming and J lost 7 bases; unmatched junction nucleotides: 11. The CDR3 sequence is 16 residues long. Germline values: CDR1 SQVTM, CDR2 ANQGSEA.

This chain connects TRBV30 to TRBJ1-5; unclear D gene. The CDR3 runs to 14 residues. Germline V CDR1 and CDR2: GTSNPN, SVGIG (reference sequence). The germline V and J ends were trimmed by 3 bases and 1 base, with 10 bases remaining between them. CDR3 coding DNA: TGTGCCTGGAGGGAAGGCCTAAGCAATCAGCCCCAGCATTTT. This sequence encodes CAWREGLSNQPQHF.

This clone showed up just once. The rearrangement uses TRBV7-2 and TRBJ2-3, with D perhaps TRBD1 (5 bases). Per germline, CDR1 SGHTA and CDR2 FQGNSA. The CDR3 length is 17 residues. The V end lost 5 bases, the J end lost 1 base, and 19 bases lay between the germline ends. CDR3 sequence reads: CASSQGVIRARTDTQYF. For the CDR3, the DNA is TGTGCCAGCAGCCAAGGGGTGATCAGGGCCCGCACAGATACGCAGTATTTT.

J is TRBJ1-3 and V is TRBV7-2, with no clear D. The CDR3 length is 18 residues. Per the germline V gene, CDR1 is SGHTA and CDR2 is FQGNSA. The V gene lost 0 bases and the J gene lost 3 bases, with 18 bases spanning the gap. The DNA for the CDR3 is TGTGCCAGCAGCTTAGCTAGGCCTGGTACTGGGTTTGGAAACACCATATATTTT. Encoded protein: CASSLARPGTGFGNTIYF. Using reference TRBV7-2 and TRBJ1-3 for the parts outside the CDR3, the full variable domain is GAGVSQSPSNKVTEKGKDVELRCDPISGHTALYWYRQSLGQGLEFLIYFQGNSAPDKSGLPSDRFSAERTGGSVSTLTIQRTQQEDSAVYLCASSLARPGTGFGNTIYFGEGSWLTVV.

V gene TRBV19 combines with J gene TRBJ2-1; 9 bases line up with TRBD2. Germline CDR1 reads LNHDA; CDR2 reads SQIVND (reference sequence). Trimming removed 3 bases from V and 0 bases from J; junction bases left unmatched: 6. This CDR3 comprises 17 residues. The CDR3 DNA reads TGTGCCAGTAGTATTTTCGGCGGGAGGGCCTCCTACAATGAGCAGTTCTTC. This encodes CASSIFGGRASYNEQFF. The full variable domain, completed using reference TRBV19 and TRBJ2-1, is DGGITQSPKYLFRKEGQNVTLSCEQNLNHDAMYWYRQDPGQGLRLIYYSQIVNDFQKGDIAEGYSVSREKKESFPLTVTSAQKNPTAFYLCASSIFGGRASYNEQFFGPGTRLTVL.

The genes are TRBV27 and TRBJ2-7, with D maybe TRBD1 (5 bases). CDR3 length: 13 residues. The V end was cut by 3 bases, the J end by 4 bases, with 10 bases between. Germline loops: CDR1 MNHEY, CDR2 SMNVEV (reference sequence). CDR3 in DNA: TGTGCCAGCAGTTTGTCCAGGGATTACGAGCAGTACTTC. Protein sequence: CASSLSRDYEQYF.

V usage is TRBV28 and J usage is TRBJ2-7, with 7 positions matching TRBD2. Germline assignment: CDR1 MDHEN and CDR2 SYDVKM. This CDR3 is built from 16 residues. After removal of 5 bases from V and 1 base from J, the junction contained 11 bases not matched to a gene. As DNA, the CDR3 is TGTGCCAGCAGTCCGGCTAGCGGAGGACCTTCCTACGAGCAGTACTTC. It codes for CASSPASGGPSYEQYF.

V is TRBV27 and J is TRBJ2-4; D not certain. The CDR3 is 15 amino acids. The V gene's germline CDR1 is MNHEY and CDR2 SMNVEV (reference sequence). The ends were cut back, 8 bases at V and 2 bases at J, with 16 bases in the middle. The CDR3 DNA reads TGTGCCAGCGGCCGGAGAGGTCTCACCAAAAACATTCAGTACTTC. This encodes CASGRRGLTKNIQYF.

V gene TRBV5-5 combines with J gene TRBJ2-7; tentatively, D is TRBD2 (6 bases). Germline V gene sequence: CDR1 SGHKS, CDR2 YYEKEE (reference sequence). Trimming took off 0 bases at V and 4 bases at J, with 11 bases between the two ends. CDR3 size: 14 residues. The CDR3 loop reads CASSLVQGGYEQYF. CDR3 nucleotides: TGTGCCAGCAGCTTGGTCCAGGGAGGTTACGAGCAGTACTTC.

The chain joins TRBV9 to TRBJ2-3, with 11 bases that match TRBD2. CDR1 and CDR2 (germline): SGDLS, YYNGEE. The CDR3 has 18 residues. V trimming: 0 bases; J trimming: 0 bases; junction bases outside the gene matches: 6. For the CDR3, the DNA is TGTGCCAGCAGCGTAGTAGCGGGAGGGCTGAGAAGCACAGATACGCAGTATTTT. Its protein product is CASSVVAGGLRSTDTQYF.

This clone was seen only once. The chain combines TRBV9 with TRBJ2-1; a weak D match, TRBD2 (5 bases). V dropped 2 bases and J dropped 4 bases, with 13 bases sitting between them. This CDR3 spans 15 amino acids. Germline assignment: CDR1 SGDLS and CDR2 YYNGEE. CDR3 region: CASSVGAEIYNEQFF. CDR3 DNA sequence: TGTGCCAGCAGCGTGGGAGCGGAAATATACAATGAGCAGTTCTTC. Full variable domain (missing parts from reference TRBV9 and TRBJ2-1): DSGVTQTPKHLITATGQRVTLRCSPRSGDLSVYWYQQSLDQGLQFLIQYYNGEERAKGNILERFSAQQFPDLHSELNLSSLELGDSALYFCASSVGAEIYNEQFFGPGTRLTVL.

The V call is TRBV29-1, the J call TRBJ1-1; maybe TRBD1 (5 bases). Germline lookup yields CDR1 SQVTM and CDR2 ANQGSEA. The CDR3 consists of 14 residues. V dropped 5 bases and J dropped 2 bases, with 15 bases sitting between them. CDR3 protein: CSVPFGGLNTEAFF. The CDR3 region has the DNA TGCAGCGTTCCATTCGGGGGACTCAACACTGAAGCTTTCTTT.

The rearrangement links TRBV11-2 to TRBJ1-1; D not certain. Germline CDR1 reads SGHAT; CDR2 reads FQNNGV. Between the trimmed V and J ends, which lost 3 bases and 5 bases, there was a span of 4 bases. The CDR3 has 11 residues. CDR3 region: CASSLWTEAFF. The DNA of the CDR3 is TGTGCCAGCAGCTTGTGGACTGAAGCTTTCTTT.

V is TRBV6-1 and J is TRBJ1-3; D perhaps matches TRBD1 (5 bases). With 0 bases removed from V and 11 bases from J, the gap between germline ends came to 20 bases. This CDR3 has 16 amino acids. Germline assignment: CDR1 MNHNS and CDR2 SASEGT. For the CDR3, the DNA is TGTGCCAGCAGTGAAGCGATCGCAGGGAGTAGGAGGGCCATATATTTT. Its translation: CASSEAIAGSRRAIYF.

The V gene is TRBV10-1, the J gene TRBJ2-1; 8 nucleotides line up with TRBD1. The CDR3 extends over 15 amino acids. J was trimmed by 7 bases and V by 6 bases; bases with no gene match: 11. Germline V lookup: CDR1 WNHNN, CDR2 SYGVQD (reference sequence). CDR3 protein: CASSGAGGAINEQFF. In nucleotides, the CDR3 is TGCGCCAGCAGCGGCGCAGGGGGCGCGATTAATGAGCAGTTCTTC.

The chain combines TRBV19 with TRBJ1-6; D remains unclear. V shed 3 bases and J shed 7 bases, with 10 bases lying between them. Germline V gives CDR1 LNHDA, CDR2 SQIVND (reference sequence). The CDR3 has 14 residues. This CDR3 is CASSIMGTNSPLHF. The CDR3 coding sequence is TGTGCCAGTAGTATCATGGGAACCAATTCACCCCTCCACTTT.

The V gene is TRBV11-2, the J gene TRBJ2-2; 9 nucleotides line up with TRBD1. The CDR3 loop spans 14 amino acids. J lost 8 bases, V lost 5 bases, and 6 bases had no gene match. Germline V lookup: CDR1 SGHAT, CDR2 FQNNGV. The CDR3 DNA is TGTGCCAGCAGCCCCTGGACAGGGGTGGGGGAGCTGTTTTTT. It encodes CASSPWTGVGELFF.

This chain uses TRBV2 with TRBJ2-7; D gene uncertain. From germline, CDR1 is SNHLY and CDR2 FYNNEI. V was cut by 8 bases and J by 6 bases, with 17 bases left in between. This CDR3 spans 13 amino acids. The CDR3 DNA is TGTGCCAGCTCTAGGGCCCTACCGATCGAGCAGTACTTC. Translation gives CASSRALPIEQYF.

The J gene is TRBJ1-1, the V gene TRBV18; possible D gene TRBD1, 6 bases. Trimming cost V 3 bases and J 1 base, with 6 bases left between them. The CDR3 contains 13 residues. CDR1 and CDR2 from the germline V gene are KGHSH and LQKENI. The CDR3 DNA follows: TGTGCCAGCTCACCGACAGGGAACACTGAAGCTTTCTTT. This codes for CASSPTGNTEAFF.

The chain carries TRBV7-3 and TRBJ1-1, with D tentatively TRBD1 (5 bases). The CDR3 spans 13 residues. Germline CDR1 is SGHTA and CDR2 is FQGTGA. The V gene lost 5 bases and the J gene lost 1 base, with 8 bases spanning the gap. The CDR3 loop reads CASSRDWNTEAFF. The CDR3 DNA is TGTGCCAGCAGCCGGGACTGGAACACTGAAGCTTTCTTT.

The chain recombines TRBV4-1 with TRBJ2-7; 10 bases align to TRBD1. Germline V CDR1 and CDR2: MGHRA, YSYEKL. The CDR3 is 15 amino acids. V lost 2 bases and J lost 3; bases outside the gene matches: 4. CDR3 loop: CASSQLGTGDYEQYF. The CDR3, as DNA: TGCGCCAGCAGCCAATTAGGGACAGGGGACTACGAGCAGTACTTC.

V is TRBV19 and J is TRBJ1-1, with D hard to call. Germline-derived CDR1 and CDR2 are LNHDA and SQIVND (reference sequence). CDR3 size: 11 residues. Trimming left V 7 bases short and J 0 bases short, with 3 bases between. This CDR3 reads CASIMNTEAFF. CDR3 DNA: TGTGCCAGTATCATGAACACTGAAGCTTTCTTT.

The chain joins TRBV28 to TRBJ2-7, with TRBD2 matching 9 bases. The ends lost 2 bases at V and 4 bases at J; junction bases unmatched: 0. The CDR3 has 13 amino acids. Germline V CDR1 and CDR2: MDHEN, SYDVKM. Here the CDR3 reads CASSLAGGYEQYF. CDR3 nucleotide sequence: TGTGCCAGCAGTTTAGCGGGAGGGTACGAGCAGTACTTC.

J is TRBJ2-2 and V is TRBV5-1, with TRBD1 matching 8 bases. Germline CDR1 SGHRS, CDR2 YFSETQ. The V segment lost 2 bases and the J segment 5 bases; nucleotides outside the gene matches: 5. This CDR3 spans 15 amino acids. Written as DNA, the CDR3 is TGCGCCAGCAGCTTAACAGGGGGATTTACCGGGGAGCTGTTTTTT. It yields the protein CASSLTGGFTGELFF.